This T cell receptor (beta chain) was sequenced during a study of blood T cell repertoires in COVID-19. Seattle cases were enrolled at active infection and followed longitudinally. The CDR3 consists of 17 residues. CDR1 and CDR2 (germline): SNHLY, FYNNEI. V was clipped by 5 bases and J by 7 bases; unmatched bases: 13. In the source study's methods: Amplification from reference gene primers served as the basis for estimated nucleated cell counts. TCRdb's table, derived via immunoSEQ multiplex PCR, lists solely in-frame clones and lacks some. That table gives V, J and clone size, and the DNA gave D and trimming. Among 100,000 to 150,000 clones listed, 75% to 90% were seen once.

This rearrangement joins TRBV2 to TRBJ1-5; 11 nucleotides line up with TRBD1. Sequencing was performed on peripheral blood. The clonotype originates from a woman aged 80 or over with COVID-19, enrolled during active disease. The CDR3 loop is CASSTNPTGTGGQPQHF. The CDR3 nucleotides are TGTGCCAGCAGTACAAACCCCACCGGGACAGGGGGACAGCCCCAGCATTTT.